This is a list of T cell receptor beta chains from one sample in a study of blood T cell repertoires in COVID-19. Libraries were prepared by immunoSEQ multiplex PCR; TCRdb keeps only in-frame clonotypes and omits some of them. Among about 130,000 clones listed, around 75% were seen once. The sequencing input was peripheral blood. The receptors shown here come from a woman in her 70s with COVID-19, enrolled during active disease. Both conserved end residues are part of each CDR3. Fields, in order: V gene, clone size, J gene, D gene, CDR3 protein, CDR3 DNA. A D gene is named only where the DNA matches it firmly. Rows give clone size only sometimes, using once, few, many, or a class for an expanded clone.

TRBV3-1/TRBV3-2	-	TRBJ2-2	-	CASSQAQGWAGELFF	TGTGCCAGCAGCCAAGCCCAGGGTTGGGCCGGGGAGCTGTTTTTT
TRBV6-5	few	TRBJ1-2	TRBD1	CASSAGTGGYYGYTF	TGTGCCAGCAGCGCGGGGACAGGGGGGTACTATGGCTACACCTTC
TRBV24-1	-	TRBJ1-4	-	CATSDGRATNEKLFF	TGTGCCACCAGTGACGGGAGGGCGACTAATGAAAAACTGTTTTTT
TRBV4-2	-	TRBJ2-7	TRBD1	CASSRHRGQENTYEQYF	TGTGCCAGCAGCCGGCATCGAGGACAGGAGAATACCTACGAGCAGTACTTC
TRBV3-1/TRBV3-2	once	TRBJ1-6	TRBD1	CASSQDNRGKPYNSPLHF	TGTGCCAGCAGCCAGGACAACAGGGGCAAGCCCTATAATTCACCCCTCCACTTT
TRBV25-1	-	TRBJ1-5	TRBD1	CASSGSGGYQPQHF	TGTGCCAGCAGTGGTTCAGGGGGTTATCAGCCCCAGCATTTT
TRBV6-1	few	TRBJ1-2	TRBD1	CASSEPRGTGGSYGYTF	TGTGCCAGCAGTGAACCAAGGGGGACAGGGGGTTCTTATGGCTACACCTTC
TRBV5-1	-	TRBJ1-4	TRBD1	CASSAGGSTNEKLFF	TGCGCCAGCAGCGCAGGGGGGTCTACTAATGAAAAACTGTTTTTT
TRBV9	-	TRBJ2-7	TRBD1	CASSAVGDRGSHEQYF	TGTGCCAGCAGCGCCGTGGGTGACAGGGGATCCCACGAGCAGTACTTC
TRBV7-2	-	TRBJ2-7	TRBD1	CASTSGGYEYF	TGTGCCAGCACCTCAGGGGGTTATGAGTACTTC
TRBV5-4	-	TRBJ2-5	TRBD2	CASSRGGLQETQYF	TGTGCCAGCAGCCGCGGGGGGTTACAAGAGACCCAGTACTTC
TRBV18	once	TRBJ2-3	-	CASSPRRGRSTDTQYF	TGTGCCAGCTCACCCCGAAGGGGCAGGAGCACAGATACGCAGTATTTT
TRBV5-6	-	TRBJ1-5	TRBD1	CASSWRQGGNQPQHF	TGTGCCAGCAGCTGGCGACAGGGCGGGAATCAGCCCCAGCATTTT
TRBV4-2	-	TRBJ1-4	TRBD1	CASSQLTGWVEKLFF	TGTGCCAGCAGCCAACTGACAGGGTGGGTTGAAAAACTGTTTTTT
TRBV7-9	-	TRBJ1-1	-	CASSYQLGVNTEAFF	TGTGCCAGCAGCTACCAACTCGGGGTGAACACTGAAGCTTTCTTT
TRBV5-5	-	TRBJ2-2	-	CASSFVPVNTGELFF	TGTGCCAGCAGCTTTGTCCCAGTCAACACCGGGGAGCTGTTTTTT
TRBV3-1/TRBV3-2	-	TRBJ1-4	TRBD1	CASKQGAVEKLFF	TGTGCCAGCAAACAGGGGGCGGTCGAAAAACTGTTTTTT
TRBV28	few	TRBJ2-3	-	CASRALLPLDTQYF	TGTGCCAGCAGGGCCCTCCTCCCGTTAGATACGCAGTATTTT
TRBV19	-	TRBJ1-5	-	CASSPERDQPQHF	TGTGCCAGTAGTCCCGAGAGGGATCAGCCCCAGCATTTT
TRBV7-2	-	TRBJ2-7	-	CASSLARAQYEQYF	TGTGCCAGCAGCTTAGCCAGGGCCCAGTACGAGCAGTACTTC
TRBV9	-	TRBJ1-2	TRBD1	CASSYTPGQGTGGYTF	TGTGCCAGCAGCTACACCCCCGGACAGGGGACCGGCGGCTACACCTTC
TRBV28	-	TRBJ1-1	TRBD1	CASSFGQGARRAFF	TGTGCCAGCAGTTTCGGGCAGGGGGCGCGAAGAGCTTTCTTT
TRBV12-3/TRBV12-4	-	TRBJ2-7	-	CASSRQYYEQYF	TGTGCCAGCAGCCGACAGTACTACGAGCAGTACTTC
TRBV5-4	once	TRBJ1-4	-	CASSSGVGRDHEKLFF	TGTGCCAGCAGCTCAGGGGTAGGGAGGGATCATGAAAAACTGTTTTTT
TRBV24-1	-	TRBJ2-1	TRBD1	CATSDPVGDRGTDEQFF	TGTGCCACCAGTGATCCCGTGGGGGACAGGGGAACTGATGAGCAGTTCTTC
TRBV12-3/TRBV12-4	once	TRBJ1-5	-	CASSLGLEPQHF	TGTGCCAGCAGTTTAGGATTAGAGCCCCAGCATTTT
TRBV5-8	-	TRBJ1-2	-	CASSLYTDNYGYTF	TGTGCCAGCAGCTTGTATACTGATAACTATGGCTACACCTTC
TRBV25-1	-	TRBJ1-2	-	CASNTAQGGYTF	TGTGCCAGCAATACGGCCCAGGGGGGCTACACCTTC
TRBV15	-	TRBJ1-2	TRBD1	CATSSLTGALNYGYTF	TGTGCCACCAGCAGCCTAACAGGGGCCCTTAACTATGGCTACACCTTC
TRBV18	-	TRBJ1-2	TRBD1	CASSLRQGDGYTF	TGTGCCAGCTCCCTCCGACAGGGGGATGGCTACACCTTC
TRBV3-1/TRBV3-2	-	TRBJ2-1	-	CASSHPVLVSRNEQFF	TGTGCCAGCAGCCACCCCGTGTTGGTGTCGAGGAATGAGCAGTTCTTC
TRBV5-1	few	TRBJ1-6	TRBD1	CASSFRDRARSPLHF	TGCGCCAGCAGCTTTAGGGACAGGGCTCGCTCACCCCTCCACTTT
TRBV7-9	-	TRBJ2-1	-	CASSLRGSRRSEQFF	TGTGCCAGCAGCTTAAGGGGGTCACGCCGCTCGGAGCAGTTCTTC
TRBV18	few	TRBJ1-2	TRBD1	CASSPPMDRGLGYTF	TGTGCCAGCTCACCACCGATGGACAGGGGGCTTGGCTACACCTTC
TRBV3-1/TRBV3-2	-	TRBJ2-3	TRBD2	CASSRLTSGCTDTQYF	TGTGCCAGCAGCCGCCTGACTAGCGGATGCACAGATACGCAGTATTTT
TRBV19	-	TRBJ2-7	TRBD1	CASSTSLGQGYEQYF	TGTGCCAGTAGTACCTCCCTGGGACAGGGCTACGAGCAGTACTTC
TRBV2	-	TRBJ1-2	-	CASSGNAGSGYTF	TGTGCCAGCAGTGGGAATGCAGGATCTGGCTACACCTTC
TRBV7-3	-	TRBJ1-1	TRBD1	CASSLGTGAGSAEAFF	TGTGCCAGCAGCTTAGGAACAGGGGCGGGGTCGGCTGAAGCTTTCTTT
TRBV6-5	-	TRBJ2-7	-	CASSLSSGLGDGQYF	TGTGCCAGCAGTCTATCGTCGGGACTCGGGGACGGGCAGTACTTC
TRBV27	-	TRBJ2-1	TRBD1	CASSWGQGRNEQFF	TGTGCCAGCAGTTGGGGACAGGGGCGCAATGAGCAGTTCTTC
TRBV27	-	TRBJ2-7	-	CASSLGTRAGTYEQYF	TGTGCCAGCAGTCTCGGGACAAGGGCTGGGACCTACGAGCAGTACTTC
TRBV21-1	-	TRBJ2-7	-	CARPRPGYPRSSYEQYF	TGTGCCAGACCAAGACCGGGATACCCTCGAAGCTCCTACGAGCAGTACTTC
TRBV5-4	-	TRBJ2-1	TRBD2	CASSLPRSGGSYNEQFF	TGTGCCAGCAGCTTGCCTCGGAGCGGGGGCTCCTACAATGAGCAGTTCTTC
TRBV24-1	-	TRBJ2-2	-	CATSGRGGTGELFF	TGTGCCACCAGTGGCCGGGGAGGCACCGGGGAGCTGTTTTTT